The source of this TCR beta chain is a study of T cells in Graves' hyperthyroidism and ophthalmopathy. Study-wide findings and caveats: The blood repertoire included most of the expanded thyroid clonotypes above 0.001.

TCR beta CDR3 region amplification was performed from RNA transcripts. The HTBI primer set drove a first-round RT-PCR of the TCR CDR3. Using its own MiXCR run on the multiplex PCR reads, TCRdb lists one record per CDR3 protein. The table records about 480,000 distinct CDR3 sequences, about 15% of them present only once. The CDR3 loop spans 16 amino acids. Germline-derived CDR1 and CDR2 are DFQATT and SNEGSKA (reference sequence). Trimming shortened V by 2 bases and J by 6 bases, and 20 bases separated the two germline ends. Worth noting for this clonotype: The target antigen is unknown.

Graves' hyperthyroidism was deemed stable given no ophthalmopathy progression within 18 months. The chain combines TRBV20-1 with TRBJ2-1, with a weak D call TRBD1 (6 bases). The TCR sequence derives from a young woman with Graves' hyperthyroidism. Sequenced: blood. CDR3 nucleotide sequence: TGCAGTGCTAGACCTACTGGGGGAGAGGGGGTCAATGAGCAGTTCTTC. Protein sequence: CSARPTGGEGVNEQFF.